Below are 23 T cell receptor beta chains sequenced from a single sample in a study of T cell responses to AZD1222 COVID-19 vaccine (dated by TCRdb to the early 2020s). The library was made by the immunoSEQ multiplex PCR assay. Entries here come from immuneACCESS through TCRdb and include only in-frame sequences with V and J called. Some clones fail to appear in such tables; in the studies checked, an unresolved V gene covers under half of the shortfall, and the cause of the remainder is unknown. This sample lists more than 60,000 clones; around 87% were detected once. Clones ranked in the top ten supply 15% to 20% of the sample. Read against the paper, the sample's time point label means: about 28 days (+/-7) after the second vaccine dose. Sequencing used peripheral blood, obtained 28 days after the second AZD1222 dose. Receptor source: an adult who received the AZD1222 COVID-19 vaccine.

The chain couples TRBV11-1 to TRBJ2-7, with unresolved D. CDR1 and CDR2 (germline): SGHAT, FQDESV (reference sequence). Trimming removed 5 bases from V and 6 bases from J, with 8 bases in between. The CDR3 has 11 residues. This CDR3 reads CASSRTREQYF. The CDR3 bases are TGTGCCAGCAGCCGGACGCGCGAGCAGTACTTC.

The rearrangement links TRBV4-1 to TRBJ1-2; D not certain. The V end was cut by 1 base, the J end by 4 bases, with 16 bases between. The CDR3 has 16 residues. Per the germline V gene, CDR1 is MGHRA and CDR2 is YSYEKL. CDR3 nucleotides: TGCGCCAGCAGCCAAGCCCAAAGCGCACAAGCCTATGGCTACACCTTC. Translating gives CASSQAQSAQAYGYTF.

CDR3: CASSWDRANYGYTF. The CDR3 nucleotides are TGTGCCAGCAGCTGGGACAGGGCAAACTATGGCTACACCTTC. The chain is built from TRBV11-1 and TRBJ1-2; TRBD1 matches at 9 bases. The CDR3 consists of 14 residues. V dropped 4 bases and J dropped 2; count of bases not matched to a gene: 2. Germline V lookup: CDR1 SGHAT, CDR2 FQDESV (reference sequence).

The chain employs TRBV5-5 and TRBJ1-6; the D gene is possibly TRBD1 (6 bases). The CDR3 loop spans 15 amino acids. The germline gives CDR1 SGHKS, CDR2 YYEKEE (reference sequence). V was shortened by 4 bases and J by 6 bases, with 14 bases between the two germline ends. The CDR3 is CASSDLNRANSPLHF. CDR3 sequence (DNA): TGTGCCAGCAGCGATTTAAACAGGGCTAATTCACCCCTCCACTTT. Complete variable domain (other parts from reference TRBV5-5 and TRBJ1-6): DAGVTQSPTHLIKTRGQQVTLRCSPISGHKSVSWYQQVLGQGPQFIFQYYEKEERGRGNFPDRFSARQFPNYSSELNVNALLLGDSALYLCASSDLNRANSPLHFGNGTRLTVT.

The chain employs TRBV5-4 and TRBJ2-1; 8 nucleotides match TRBD1. Trimming removed 0 bases from V and 9 bases from J; junction bases left unmatched: 8. This CDR3 is built from 15 residues. Germline CDR1 SGHNT, CDR2 YYREEE (reference sequence). As DNA, the CDR3 is TGTGCCAGCAGCTTGGGGACAGGGTCTAGTGGTGAGCAGTTCTTC. This translates into CASSLGTGSSGEQFF.

The chain recombines TRBV3-1 (or the pseudogene TRBV3-2) with TRBJ2-1, with no clear D. Germline assignment: CDR1 LGHDT and CDR2 YNNKEL (reference sequence). The CDR3 is 13 amino acids. With 1 base removed from V and 5 bases from J, the gap between germline ends came to 6 bases. CDR3 in DNA: TGTGCCAGCAGCCAAGGAAAGCACAATGAGCAGTTCTTC. This gives the protein CASSQGKHNEQFF.

J is TRBJ2-3 and V is TRBV28, with 10 positions matching TRBD1. This CDR3 spans 13 amino acids. Germline V lookup: CDR1 MDHEN, CDR2 SYDVKM. The V and J ends lost 8 bases and 4 bases, in that order; junction bases with no gene match: 3. The CDR3 reads CASRQGASDTQYF. The CDR3, as DNA: TGTGCCAGCCGACAGGGGGCCTCAGATACGCAGTATTTT.

This clone was seen a single time. This sequence joins TRBV6-5 and TRBJ1-4, with TRBD1 matching over 8 bases. Losses at the gene ends were 6 bases for V and 6 bases for J; bases not matched to a gene: 3. This CDR3 region has 13 residues. Germline CDR1 reads MNHEY; CDR2 reads SVGAGI. CDR3 DNA: TGTGCCAGCAGCAAGACAGGGGATGAAAAACTGTTTTTT. Translating gives CASSKTGDEKLFF.

J is TRBJ2-7 and V is TRBV5-5, with D perhaps matching TRBD1 (5 bases). Per the germline V gene, CDR1 is SGHKS and CDR2 is YYEKEE (reference sequence). Trimming left V 2 bases short and J 2 bases short, with 8 bases between. The length of the CDR3 is 13 residues. CDR3 nucleotide sequence: TGTGCCAGCAGCTTTAAGGGGCCCTACGAGCAGTACTTC. Protein product: CASSFKGPYEQYF. Looking up the rest from reference TRBV5-5 and TRBJ2-7 gives the full variable domain: DAGVTQSPTHLIKTRGQQVTLRCSPISGHKSVSWYQQVLGQGPQFIFQYYEKEERGRGNFPDRFSARQFPNYSSELNVNALLLGDSALYLCASSFKGPYEQYFGPGTRLTVT.

The rearrangement joins TRBV5-8 to TRBJ2-1; D uncertain. The CDR3 runs 12 residues. V was trimmed by 2 bases and J by 9 bases, leaving 9 bases between them. Germline CDR1 reads SGHTS; CDR2 reads YDEGEE. CDR3 sequence (DNA): TGTGCCAGCAGCTTCCGCAATCTTGAGCAGTTCTTC. Translation: CASSFRNLEQFF.

This chain links TRBV30 with TRBJ2-5; 8 nucleotides line up with TRBD1. From germline, CDR1 is GTSNPN and CDR2 SVGIG (reference sequence). Losses at the gene ends were 5 bases for V and 1 base for J; bases not matched to a gene: 9. The CDR3 is made up of 15 amino acids. The CDR3 DNA reads as TGTGCCTGGCTAGACAGGGGCCAACTCCAAGAGACCCAGTACTTC. Its translation is CAWLDRGQLQETQYF. Together with reference TRBV30 and TRBJ2-5, the CDR3 gives the full variable domain: SQTIHQWPATLVQPVGSPLSLECTVEGTSNPNLYWYRQAAGRGLQLLFYSVGIGQISSEVPQNLSASRPQDRQFILSSKKLLLSDSGFYLCAWLDRGQLQETQYFGPGTRLLVL.

V usage is TRBV5-4 and J usage is TRBJ1-2, with D tentatively TRBD1 (6 bases). Germline CDR1 and CDR2: SGHNT and YYREEE (reference sequence). V lost 3 bases, J lost 2 bases, and 17 bases lay in between. The CDR3 spans 16 residues. CDR3 sequence (DNA): TGTGCCAGCAGCTCGGTATATACCCAGGGGAACTATGGCTACACCTTC. Encoded protein: CASSSVYTQGNYGYTF. Based on the CDR3 plus reference TRBV5-4 and TRBJ1-2, the full variable domain is ETGVTQSPTHLIKTRGQQVTLRCSSQSGHNTVSWYQQALGQGPQFIFQYYREEENGRGNFPPRFSGLQFPNYSSELNVNALELDDSALYLCASSSVYTQGNYGYTFGSGTRLTVV.

This chain connects TRBV24-1 to TRBJ1-6; 10 bases fit TRBD1. The germline V gene has CDR1 KGHDR and CDR2 SFDVKD. This CDR3 comprises 16 residues. The V and J ends lost 9 bases and 9 bases, in that order; junction bases with no gene match: 13. CDR3 residues: CATPRWDRGRSSPLHF. The CDR3 region has the DNA TGTGCCACCCCACGATGGGACAGGGGTCGCAGTTCACCCCTCCACTTT.

The chain combines TRBV19 with TRBJ1-1; TRBD1 matches at 7 bases. V gave up 5 bases and J gave up 1 base; unmatched junction bases: 4. Germline loops: CDR1 LNHDA, CDR2 SQIVND (reference sequence). The CDR3 has 14 residues. This chain's CDR3 is CASSVGDRNTEAFF. As DNA, the CDR3 is TGTGCCAGTAGTGTTGGGGACAGGAACACTGAAGCTTTCTTT.

To note about this clone: This sample also contains other DNA sequences that code for the same CDR3. This chain uses TRBV5-1 with TRBJ2-2; TRBD2 aligns across 7 bases. Germline lookup yields CDR1 SGHRS and CDR2 YFSETQ. V lost 0 bases and J lost 5; bases outside the gene matches: 1. The CDR3 has 14 residues. The CDR3 here is CASSLAGGTGELFF. For the CDR3, the DNA is TGCGCCAGCAGCTTGGCCGGGGGGACCGGGGAGCTGTTTTTT.

The V gene is TRBV7-8, the J gene TRBJ2-2; D unresolved. Trimming removed 6 bases from V and 1 base from J, with 9 bases in between. The germline CDR1 and CDR2 sequences are SGHVS and FQNEAQ. There are 14 residues in the CDR3. The DNA for the CDR3 is TGTGCCAGCAGACCTCCAGGGAACACCGGGGAGCTGTTTTTT. It encodes CASRPPGNTGELFF. The full variable domain, with the rest looked up from reference TRBV7-8 and TRBJ2-2, is GAGVSQSPRYKVAKRGQDVALRCDPISGHVSLFWYQQALGQGPEFLTYFQNEAQLDKSGLPSDRFFAERPEGSVSTLKIQRTQQEDSAVYLCASRPPGNTGELFFGEGSRLTVL.

The genes are TRBV27 and TRBJ2-3, with 8 bases matching TRBD2. V shed 3 bases, J shed 1 base, and the junction held 0 bases outside the gene matches. The CDR3 contains 14 residues. The V gene's germline CDR1 is MNHEY and CDR2 SMNVEV (reference sequence). CDR3 loop: CASSFSGGTDTQYF. The CDR3 DNA sequence: TGTGCCAGCAGTTTTAGCGGGGGCACAGATACGCAGTATTTT.

The chain combines TRBV20-1 with TRBJ1-1; 8 nucleotides line up with TRBD1. The V segment lost 3 bases and the J segment 8 bases; nucleotides outside the gene matches: 2. CDR1 is DFQATT, CDR2 SNEGSKA, per germline (reference sequence). The CDR3 sequence is 11 residues long. The CDR3 region is CSASRDREAFF. The CDR3 bases are TGCAGTGCTAGCCGGGACAGGGAAGCTTTCTTT.

This chain joins TRBV28 and TRBJ1-3, with D uncertain. The CDR3 contains 14 residues. Trimming left V 2 bases short and J 4 bases short, with 9 bases between. Germline V gene sequence: CDR1 MDHEN, CDR2 SYDVKM. The CDR3 here is CASSLGARGNTIYF. CDR3 in DNA: TGTGCCAGCAGTTTAGGAGCCAGAGGAAACACCATATATTTT. The whole variable domain, filled in from reference TRBV28 and TRBJ1-3, reads DVKVTQSSRYLVKRTGEKVFLECVQDMDHENMFWYRQDPGLGLRLIYFSYDVKMKEKGDIPEGYSVSREKKERFSLILESASTNQTSMYLCASSLGARGNTIYFGEGSWLTVV.

This chain joins TRBV27 and TRBJ2-1, with D tentatively TRBD2 (5 bases). Germline CDR1 MNHEY, CDR2 SMNVEV (reference sequence). The CDR3 totals 13 residues. V was shortened by 5 bases and J by 5 bases, with 10 bases between the two germline ends. The CDR3 DNA is TGTGCCAGCAGTAAAACTAGGGACAATGAGCAGTTCTTC. Encoded protein: CASSKTRDNEQFF.

The rearrangement joins TRBV30 to TRBJ2-6; D unclear. The CDR3 length is 13 residues. Germline V lookup: CDR1 GTSNPN, CDR2 SVGIG (reference sequence). The germline V and J ends were trimmed by 2 bases and 3 bases, with 5 bases remaining between them. The CDR3 DNA reads TGTGCCTGGAGTCGTGGTGGGGCCAACGTCCTGACTTTC. Protein sequence: CAWSRGGANVLTF.

The gene calls are TRBV5-1 and TRBJ2-7, with a possible D match to TRBD1 (7 bases). In germline, CDR1 is SGHRS, CDR2 YFSETQ. V was shortened by 5 bases and J by 2 bases, with 17 bases between the two germline ends. CDR3 size: 15 residues. The chain's CDR3 is CASRMEAGGTYEQYF. The CDR3 DNA is TGCGCCAGCAGAATGGAGGCAGGGGGGACCTACGAGCAGTACTTC.

The J gene is TRBJ1-3, the V gene TRBV30, with 9 bases matching TRBD1. V shed 2 bases and J 2 bases; nucleotides not matched to a gene: 4. Germline CDR1 reads GTSNPN; CDR2 reads SVGIG (reference sequence). The CDR3 length is 15 residues. In DNA, the CDR3 is TGTGCCTGGAGTAAGGGACAGGGTGCTGGAAACACCATATATTTT. It specifies CAWSKGQGAGNTIYF. Combining the CDR3 with reference TRBV30 and TRBJ1-3 gives the whole variable domain SQTIHQWPATLVQPVGSPLSLECTVEGTSNPNLYWYRQAAGRGLQLLFYSVGIGQISSEVPQNLSASRPQDRQFILSSKKLLLSDSGFYLCAWSKGQGAGNTIYFGEGSWLTVV.